The 21 T cell receptor beta chains below all came from one sample that was sequenced in a study of tumor-infiltrating lymphocytes in localized non-small cell lung cancer. Libraries were prepared by immunoSEQ multiplex PCR; TCRdb keeps only in-frame clonotypes and omits some of them. The data hold 10,000 to 15,000 clones, with under 70% observed a single time. Material for sequencing was lung tumor tissue. All receptors come from a human donor with non-small cell lung cancer.

The chain couples TRBV4-1 to TRBJ2-3; the D gene could be TRBD1 or TRBD2 (5 bases each). Trimming took 0 bases from V and 5 from J, leaving 9 bases between them. CDR3 size: 14 residues. Germline V lookup: CDR1 MGHRA, CDR2 YSYEKL. CDR3 amino acids: CASSQEVGVDTQYF. The CDR3 DNA reads as TGCGCCAGCAGCCAAGAGGTGGGGGTAGATACGCAGTATTTT.

This clone came up once. The genes are TRBV19 and TRBJ1-5; possibly TRBD1 for D (6 bases). This CDR3 contains 16 residues. Trimming took 5 bases from V and 5 from J, leaving 19 bases between them. From germline, CDR1 is LNHDA and CDR2 SQIVND (reference sequence). The DNA of the CDR3 is TGTGCCAGTAGTCCAGCCCGGACAGCAGCTTATCAGCCCCAGCATTTT. It is translated as CASSPARTAAYQPQHF. The full variable domain, in which reference TRBV19 and TRBJ1-5 provide the parts outside the CDR3, is DGGITQSPKYLFRKEGQNVTLSCEQNLNHDAMYWYRQDPGQGLRLIYYSQIVNDFQKGDIAEGYSVSREKKESFPLTVTSAQKNPTAFYLCASSPARTAAYQPQHFGDGTRLSIL.

The chain uses TRBV27 and TRBJ2-5, with a weak D call TRBD2 (5 bases). Per the germline V gene, CDR1 is MNHEY and CDR2 is SMNVEV (reference sequence). The V end lost 6 bases, the J end lost 2 bases, and 10 bases lay between the germline ends. The CDR3 has 13 residues. The CDR3 is CASSRGLQETQYF. The CDR3 nucleotides are TGTGCCAGCAGCCGAGGGTTACAAGAGACCCAGTACTTC.

This sequence joins TRBV19 and TRBJ2-2; 8 bases line up with TRBD1. The germline V gene encodes CDR1 LNHDA and CDR2 SQIVND (reference sequence). The CDR3 contains 14 residues. Trimming removed 5 bases from V and 4 bases from J; junction bases left unmatched: 3. CDR3 sequence (DNA): TGTGCCAGTAGTGCCACAGGGGGCACCGGGGAGCTGTTTTTT. Protein sequence: CASSATGGTGELFF.

This sequence joins TRBV2 and TRBJ1-3; unclear D gene. V was shortened by 5 bases and J by 0 bases, with 8 bases between the two germline ends. This CDR3 comprises 14 residues. Germline lookup yields CDR1 SNHLY and CDR2 FYNNEI. The CDR3 loop reads CASSQESSGNTIYF. CDR3 in DNA: TGTGCCAGCAGTCAAGAGTCCTCTGGAAACACCATATATTTT. The entire variable domain, with the rest obtained from reference TRBV2 and TRBJ1-3, is as follows: EPEVTQTPSHQVTQMGQEVILRCVPISNHLYFYWYRQILGQKVEFLVSFYNNEISEKSEIFDDQFSVERPDGSNFTLKIRSTKLEDSAMYFCASSQESSGNTIYFGEGSWLTVV.

The CDR3 bases are TGTGCCAGCAGCTCGGGACAGCGAATTCAGTACTTC. Residues: CASSSGQRIQYF. The genes are TRBV7-9 and TRBJ2-4, with TRBD1 identical over 7 bases. After removal of 4 bases from V and 10 bases from J, the junction contained 4 bases not matched to a gene. The CDR3 extends over 12 amino acids. Per the germline V gene, CDR1 is SEHNR and CDR2 is FQNEAQ (reference sequence). Full variable domain (rest looked up from reference TRBV7-9 and TRBJ2-4): DTGVSQNPRHKITKRGQNVTFRCDPISEHNRLYWYRQTLGQGPEFLTYFQNEAQLEKSRLLSDRFSAERPKGSFSTLEIQRTEQGDSAMYLCASSSGQRIQYFGAGTRLSVL.

V gene TRBV7-8 combines with J gene TRBJ2-7, with D perhaps matching TRBD1 (6 bases). The germline CDR1 and CDR2 sequences are SGHVS and FQNEAQ. With 4 bases removed from V and 3 bases from J, the gap between germline ends came to 7 bases. The CDR3 extends over 12 amino acids. The CDR3 loop reads CASSWDNYEQYF. Written as DNA, the CDR3 is TGTGCCAGCAGCTGGGACAACTACGAGCAGTACTTC.

The chain joins TRBV5-4 to TRBJ1-2, with unresolved D. V dropped 4 bases and J dropped 4 bases, with 11 bases sitting between them. Germline CDR1 reads SGHNT; CDR2 reads YYREEE (reference sequence). The CDR3 covers 13 residues. CDR3 loop: CASSPDEAYGYTF. In DNA form, the CDR3 reads TGTGCCAGCAGCCCCGACGAAGCCTATGGCTACACCTTC.

The rearrangement uses TRBV6-5 and TRBJ2-7; 7 positions agree with TRBD1. Germline V gene sequence: CDR1 MNHEY, CDR2 SVGAGI. J gave up 3 bases and V 6 bases, and 11 bases lay outside the gene matches. This CDR3 is built from 15 residues. The CDR3 here is CASRPYRGSIYEQYF. The CDR3 DNA reads as TGTGCCAGCAGGCCATACAGGGGTAGTATCTACGAGCAGTACTTC.

The chain couples TRBV18 to TRBJ2-5; 8 nucleotides line up with TRBD2. The end of the DNA fits TRBJ2-7 better, so the J call may be wrong. Germline CDR1 is KGHSH and CDR2 is LQKENI. The CDR3 runs to 13 residues. In nucleotides, the CDR3 is TGTGCCAGCTCACCGCGGGAGGACGACGAGCAGTACTTC. Translation: CASSPREDDEQYF.

This clone was observed a single time. The V gene is TRBV7-7, the J gene TRBJ2-1, with 11 nucleotides matching TRBD2. The CDR3 contains 14 residues. V trimming: 4 bases; J trimming: 5 bases; junction bases outside the gene matches: 1. The germline V gene encodes CDR1 SSHAT and CDR2 FNYEAQ (reference sequence). This chain's CDR3 is CASSSGLADNEQFF. Written as DNA, the CDR3 is TGTGCCAGCAGCTCGGGACTAGCGGACAATGAGCAGTTCTTC.

This CDR3 reads CASSLGGGLAYPIVQYF. The CDR3 nucleotides read TGCGCCAGCAGCTTGGGGGGGGGACTCGCCTACCCTATAGTGCAGTACTTC. The genes are TRBV5-1 and TRBJ2-7, with 7 bases identical to TRBD2. Germline values: CDR1 SGHRS, CDR2 YFSETQ. J gave up 9 bases and V 0 bases, and 18 bases lay outside the gene matches. The CDR3 covers 17 residues.

This chain connects TRBV30 to TRBJ1-1; D is possibly TRBD1 (5 bases). The germline CDR1 and CDR2 sequences are GTSNPN and SVGIG (reference sequence). Trimming pared 3 bases from V and 0 bases from J, leaving 14 bases between. The CDR3 contains 15 residues. CDR3 amino acids: CAWSRTQAMNTEAFF. DNA for the CDR3: TGTGCCTGGAGCCGAACACAGGCCATGAACACTGAAGCTTTCTTT.

This sequence joins TRBV19 and TRBJ1-5; possibly TRBD1 for D (6 bases). The CDR3 covers 17 residues. V gave up 4 bases and J gave up 0 bases, with 16 bases separating them. The germline V gene encodes CDR1 LNHDA and CDR2 SQIVND (reference sequence). The CDR3, as DNA: TGTGCCAGTAGTAACAGGGTGGGGGACTATAGCAATCAGCCCCAGCATTTT. It specifies CASSNRVGDYSNQPQHF.

The V gene is TRBV7-2, the J gene TRBJ2-2; 9 nucleotides line up with TRBD2. The V gene's germline CDR1 is SGHTA and CDR2 FQGNSA. CDR3 length equals 14 residues. The ends lost 5 bases at V and 7 bases at J; junction bases unmatched: 5. The CDR3 loop is CASSTGLALGELFF. Here the CDR3 DNA reads TGTGCCAGCAGCACGGGACTAGCCCTCGGGGAGCTGTTTTTT.

This clone was picked up a small number of times. The rearrangement joins TRBV9 to TRBJ2-3; 10 bases are a match to TRBD2. CDR3 length: 16 amino acids. Unmatched junction bases numbered 1, after V lost 0 bases and J lost 0 bases. Per germline, CDR1 SGDLS and CDR2 YYNGEE. The CDR3, as DNA: TGTGCCAGCAGCGTAGGTAGCGGGGGGAGCACAGATACGCAGTATTTT. Translation gives CASSVGSGGSTDTQYF.

The chain recombines TRBV18 with TRBJ1-2, with D tentatively TRBD1 (6 bases). This CDR3 contains 13 residues. Trimming shortened V by 5 bases and J by 7 bases, and 14 bases separated the two germline ends. The germline V gene encodes CDR1 KGHSH and CDR2 LQKENI. CDR3 protein: CASSTGTLIGYTF. The CDR3 region has the DNA TGTGCCAGCTCAACCGGGACATTAATTGGCTACACCTTC.

V is TRBV27 and J is TRBJ2-7; TRBD1 matches at 9 bases. The length of the CDR3 is 17 residues. Germline V gene lookup returns CDR1 MNHEY and CDR2 SMNVEV (reference sequence). V was clipped by 5 bases and J by 3 bases; unmatched bases: 14. The CDR3 spells CASSRGQGEVSFYEQYF. DNA for the CDR3: TGTGCCAGCAGTCGGGGACAGGGAGAGGTCAGCTTCTACGAGCAGTACTTC.

For this clone: At one of its ends the junction is not consistent with the germline gene, which may arise from a read error. The chain links TRBV7-1 to TRBJ2-3; perhaps TRBD2 as D (5 bases). TRBV7-1 is marked as an open reading frame, function uncertain. The CDR3 loop spans 15 amino acids. CDR3 nucleotide sequence: TGTGCCAGAAGCTTACCGGGGTTAAGCACAGATACGCAGTATTTT. It specifies CARSLPGLSTDTQYF.

This clone was counted between two and nine times. The chain combines TRBV7-9 with TRBJ2-2, with 10 bases that match TRBD1. CDR1 is SEHNR, CDR2 FQNEAQ, per germline (reference sequence). This CDR3 has 14 amino acids. Trimming cost V 8 bases and J 5 bases; bases outside gene matches: 5. In DNA, the CDR3 is TGTGCCAGCTATCGGACAGGGGGGACCGGGGAGCTGTTTTTT. Encoded protein: CASYRTGGTGELFF.

The gene calls are TRBV7-8 and TRBJ1-5; 7 nucleotides match TRBD1. V trimming: 3 bases; J trimming: 6 bases; junction bases outside the gene matches: 8. Per germline, CDR1 SGHVS and CDR2 FQNEAQ. The CDR3 is made up of 15 amino acids. The CDR3 loop is CASSLFQGEGQPQHF. Written as DNA, the CDR3 is TGTGCCAGCAGCTTGTTTCAGGGGGAAGGTCAGCCCCAGCATTTT.